This is a list of T cell receptor beta chains from one sample in a study of T cells in localized non-small cell lung cancer. The table came from immunoSEQ multiplex PCR; TCRdb's copy has only in-frame clones and leaves some out. The sample shows roughly 16,000 clones, approximately 85% of them seen only once. Source: peripheral blood, taken before any cancer treatment. All receptors derive from a female donor older than 55 with stage I squamous cell lung carcinoma. CDR3s include the opening cysteine and the closing phenylalanine or tryptophan. Each record gives: CDR3 protein, CDR3 DNA, D gene, J gene, V gene, clone size. D genes are given only for firm matches. Expanded clones are given a class, and other clones once, few, many or no size at all.

CDR3: CASRLTQADTEAFF
DNA: TGTGCCAGCAGACTGACCCAGGCGGACACTGAAGCTTTCTTT
D: .
J: TRBJ1-1
V: TRBV11-2
size: .

CDR3: CASSPIAGANVLTF
DNA: TGTGCCAGTAGTCCGATTGCTGGGGCCAACGTCCTGACTTTC
D: .
J: TRBJ2-6
V: TRBV19
size: .

CDR3: CASSHTRGTGSAFF
DNA: TGCGCCAGCAGCCACACTCGAGGCACAGGGTCAGCTTTCTTT
D: .
J: TRBJ1-1
V: TRBV4-1
size: .

CDR3: CAWSVQDGNYGYTF
DNA: TGTGCCTGGAGTGTACAGGACGGTAACTATGGCTACACCTTC
D: .
J: TRBJ1-2
V: TRBV30
size: .

CDR3: CASSLGHRSYEQYF
DNA: TGTGCCAGTAGTTTGGGACATAGGAGCTACGAGCAGTACTTC
D: .
J: TRBJ2-7
V: TRBV19
size: .

CDR3: CASSPAPGQTYEQYF
DNA: TGTGCCAGCAGCCCCGCCCCGGGACAGACCTACGAGCAGTACTTC
D: TRBD1
J: TRBJ2-7
V: TRBV11-2
size: .

CDR3: CAWSVLATDMINEQYF
DNA: TGTGCCTGGAGTGTACTAGCGACAGATATGATAAACGAGCAGTACTTC
D: TRBD2
J: TRBJ2-7
V: TRBV30
size: .

CDR3: CASSRGQTDTQYF
DNA: TGTGCCAGCAGCCGGGGACAGACAGATACGCAGTATTTT
D: TRBD1
J: TRBJ2-3
V: TRBV7-9
size: once

CDR3: CATSRDLAGGETQYF
DNA: TGTGCCACCAGCAGAGACCTAGCGGGAGGAGAGACCCAGTACTTC
D: TRBD2
J: TRBJ2-5
V: TRBV15
size: .

CDR3: CASSQARGRGTEAFF
DNA: TGTGCCAGCAGCCAAGCTAGGGGTCGGGGCACTGAAGCTTTCTTT
D: .
J: TRBJ1-1
V: TRBV14
size: .

CDR3: CASSEPGESQETQYF
DNA: TGTGCCAGCAGTGAGCCGGGAGAGAGTCAAGAGACCCAGTACTTC
D: .
J: TRBJ2-5
V: TRBV25-1
size: .

CDR3: CASTPLRALFGGELFF
DNA: TGTGCCAGCACCCCGCTTAGGGCCCTATTTGGCGGGGAGCTGTTTTTT
D: .
J: TRBJ2-2
V: TRBV27
size: .

CDR3: CASSEQGNTIYF
DNA: TGTGCCAGCAGTGAGCAGGGAAACACCATATATTTT
D: .
J: TRBJ1-3
V: TRBV2
size: .

CDR3: CASTPGQGDTGELFF
DNA: TGTGCCAGCACGCCTGGGCAGGGCGACACCGGGGAGCTGTTTTTT
D: .
J: TRBJ2-2
V: TRBV25-1
size: .

CDR3: CASSRGGAGNTIYF
DNA: TGTGCCAGCAGCCGAGGGGGCGCTGGAAACACCATATATTTT
D: TRBD1
J: TRBJ1-3
V: TRBV7-9
size: .

CDR3: CASTFSTEAFF
DNA: TGTGCCAGCACTTTTAGCACTGAAGCTTTCTTT
D: .
J: TRBJ1-1
V: TRBV6-5
size: .

CDR3: CAWSVGDKGWGRLNTEAFF
DNA: TGTGCCTGGAGTGTCGGGGACAAGGGCTGGGGACGCTTGAACACTGAAGCTTTCTTT
D: .
J: TRBJ1-1
V: TRBV30
size: few

CDR3: CASSPSGVENTEAFF
DNA: TGTGCCAGCAGCCCTTCCGGGGTAGAGAACACTGAAGCTTTCTTT
D: .
J: TRBJ1-1
V: TRBV7-3
size: once

CDR3: CASSLGTLATNEKLFF
DNA: TGTGCCAGCAGCTTAGGGACACTAGCAACTAATGAAAAACTGTTTTTT
D: .
J: TRBJ1-4
V: TRBV7-9
size: .

CDR3: CASSPNRVEETQYF
DNA: TGTGCCAGCAGCCCTAATAGGGTGGAAGAGACCCAGTACTTC
D: .
J: TRBJ2-5
V: TRBV9
size: .

CDR3: CASLRGQGDTEAFF
DNA: TGTGCCAGCCTCAGGGGCCAGGGGGACACTGAAGCTTTCTTT
D: TRBD1
J: TRBJ1-1
V: TRBV2
size: .

CDR3: CASSLGIDSTRSPLHF
DNA: TGTGCCAGCAGCTTGGGGATCGACAGCACCCGGTCACCCCTCCACTTT
D: .
J: TRBJ1-6
V: TRBV5-4
size: .

CDR3: CASSYDRGPYEQYF
DNA: TGTGCCAGCAGCTACGACAGGGGGCCGTACGAGCAGTACTTC
D: TRBD1
J: TRBJ2-7
V: TRBV7-6
size: .

CDR3: CASRLQGNTEAFF
DNA: TGTGCCAGCAGACTTCAGGGGAACACTGAAGCTTTCTTT
D: .
J: TRBJ1-1
V: TRBV6-1
size: .

CDR3: CASSPGTSEFSQYF
DNA: TGCGCCAGCAGCCCAGGGACTAGCGAGTTTTCGCAGTATTTT
D: TRBD2
J: TRBJ2-3
V: TRBV4-3
size: .

CDR3: CASSFRGGDGYTF
DNA: TGTGCCAGCAGCTTCAGGGGAGGGGATGGCTACACCTTC
D: .
J: TRBJ1-2
V: TRBV7-2
size: .

CDR3: CASRRGRGGELFF
DNA: TGTGCCAGCAGACGAGGCCGAGGCGGGGAGCTGTTTTTT
D: .
J: TRBJ2-2
V: TRBV7-3
size: .

CDR3: CASSFGWGQEQFF
DNA: TGTGCCAGCAGCTTTGGGTGGGGACAGGAGCAGTTCTTC
D: .
J: TRBJ2-1
V: TRBV7-5
size: .

CDR3: CAGGNYGYTF
DNA: TGTGCTGGCGGAAACTATGGCTACACCTTC
D: .
J: TRBJ1-2
V: TRBV2
size: .

CDR3: CASSTYPSGINTEAFF
DNA: TGTGCCAGTAGTACATACCCTTCAGGGATAAACACTGAAGCTTTCTTT
D: .
J: TRBJ1-1
V: TRBV19
size: .

CDR3: CASSPTNPGQGHGYTF
DNA: TGTGCCAGTAGTCCAACCAACCCCGGACAGGGACATGGCTACACCTTC
D: TRBD1
J: TRBJ1-2
V: TRBV19
size: .

CDR3: CASSEGTGLYGYTF
DNA: TGTGCCAGCAGTGAGGGGACAGGACTCTATGGCTACACCTTC
D: TRBD1
J: TRBJ1-2
V: TRBV6-1
size: .

CDR3: CAWSTGGHGYTF
DNA: TGTGCCTGGAGCACAGGGGGCCATGGCTACACCTTC
D: TRBD1
J: TRBJ1-2
V: TRBV30
size: .

CDR3: CSARAHNEQFF
DNA: TGCAGTGCTAGAGCCCACAATGAGCAGTTCTTC
D: .
J: TRBJ2-1
V: TRBV20-1
size: few

CDR3: CASSPGLTAEKLFF
DNA: TGTGCCAGCAGCCCCGGTTTGACAGCTGAAAAACTGTTTTTT
D: .
J: TRBJ1-4
V: TRBV7-8
size: .

CDR3: CASSSSRTEAFF
DNA: TGTGCCAGCAGCTCCTCACGCACTGAAGCTTTCTTT
D: .
J: TRBJ1-1
V: TRBV7-3
size: once

CDR3: CASSSRDGNYGYTF
DNA: TGCGCCAGCAGCTCCCGGGACGGAAACTATGGCTACACCTTC
D: .
J: TRBJ1-2
V: TRBV5-1
size: .

CDR3: CASSLAGQTYYGYTF
DNA: TGTGCCAGCAGCTTAGCGGGACAGACCTACTATGGCTACACCTTC
D: TRBD1
J: TRBJ1-2
V: TRBV7-9
size: .